The next 23 T cell receptor beta chains were all read from a single sample in a study of blood T cell repertoires in COVID-19. Here immunoSEQ multiplex PCR was the method, and the copy in TCRdb shows in-frame clones only, minus some. The sample has 150,000 to 200,000 clones, roughly 84% seen once; the top ten hold approximately 18%. Sequenced: peripheral blood. These receptors all stem from a person aged 65-85 years with COVID-19, enrolled during active disease.

The chain is built from TRBV4-1 and TRBJ2-1; 8 nucleotides match TRBD1. Losses at the gene ends were 2 bases for V and 3 bases for J; bases not matched to a gene: 6. The CDR3 has 16 residues. Germline CDR1 and CDR2: MGHRA and YSYEKL. CDR3 sequence reads: CASSQMDRDIYNEQFF. The CDR3 region has the DNA TGCGCCAGCAGCCAAATGGACAGGGACATCTACAATGAGCAGTTCTTC.

This clone occurred once. The chain has TRBV27 and TRBJ1-5, with 7 bases lining up with TRBD1. CDR1 MNHEY and CDR2 SMNVEV come from the germline V gene (reference sequence). This CDR3 region has 16 residues. V lost 6 bases to trimming and J lost 6 bases; unmatched junction nucleotides: 14. In DNA, the CDR3 is TGTGCCAGCAGCCCCGACAGGGTCGCGGGGGGTCAGCCCCAGCATTTT. Residues: CASSPDRVAGGQPQHF.

V is TRBV7-3 and J is TRBJ2-3, with a weak D call TRBD2 (6 bases). Per germline, CDR1 SGHTA and CDR2 FQGTGA. Trimming removed 6 bases from V and 5 bases from J, with 21 bases in between. This CDR3 has 16 residues. CDR3 sequence (DNA): TGTGCCAGCAGTCCCACCCTCGGGGGTTCTCGAGATACGCAGTATTTT. As protein: CASSPTLGGSRDTQYF.

This clone was seen a few times. The rearrangement links TRBV7-2 to TRBJ2-7; 13 positions match TRBD2. Per the germline V gene, CDR1 is SGHTA and CDR2 is FQGNSA. With V trimmed by 5 bases and J by 5 bases, 6 bases remained unmatched. This CDR3 is built from 15 residues. The CDR3, as DNA: TGTGCCAGCAGCCGTGGACTAGCGGGAGCAGACGAGCAGTACTTC. This sequence encodes CASSRGLAGADEQYF.

The V gene is TRBV6-6, the J gene TRBJ2-2, with D tentatively TRBD1 (5 bases). With 6 bases removed from V and 6 bases from J, the gap between germline ends came to 29 bases. There are 19 residues in the CDR3. Germline V gives CDR1 MNHNY, CDR2 SVGAGI (reference sequence). The CDR3 nucleotides read TGTGCCAGCAGCTGGTTGACAGCTACCACCGGACGTAAAGCCGGGGAGCTGTTTTTT. This translates into CASSWLTATTGRKAGELFF.

The rearrangement joins TRBV27 to TRBJ2-3; 12 bases are a match to TRBD2. This CDR3 is 16 amino acids long. CDR1 and CDR2 (germline): MNHEY, SMNVEV (reference sequence). V gave up 3 bases and J gave up 4 bases; unmatched junction bases: 5. CDR3 sequence reads: CASSLLAGGMSDTQYF. In nucleotides, the CDR3 is TGTGCCAGCAGTTTGCTAGCGGGGGGGATGTCAGATACGCAGTATTTT.

This sequence joins TRBV2 and TRBJ1-6, with D uncertain. The CDR3 totals 12 residues. Germline V gene data show CDR1 as SNHLY and CDR2 as FYNNEI. Trimming shortened V by 4 bases and J by 11 bases, and 9 bases separated the two germline ends. This chain's CDR3 is CASSGPETPLHF. CDR3 nucleotide sequence: TGTGCCAGCAGTGGACCGGAGACACCCCTCCACTTT.

The J gene is TRBJ1-1, the V gene TRBV7-2; D is possibly TRBD1 (6 bases). This CDR3 contains 13 residues. Germline V gene data show CDR1 as SGHTA and CDR2 as FQGNSA. The ends were cut back, 6 bases at V and 8 bases at J, with 16 bases in the middle. In nucleotides, the CDR3 is TGTGCCAGCAGTAATACAGGGTTTGGAGAAGCTTTCTTT. Its protein product is CASSNTGFGEAFF.

V gene TRBV5-8 combines with J gene TRBJ2-2; the match to TRBD2 covers 7 bases. Germline CDR1 reads SGHTS; CDR2 reads YDEGEE. Trimming took 2 bases from V and 6 from J; bases not matched to a gene: 19. CDR3 length equals 19 residues. This CDR3 is CASSLYGGTPGGRAGELFF. CDR3 DNA: TGTGCCAGCAGCTTATATGGCGGGACCCCGGGAGGCCGAGCCGGGGAGCTGTTTTTT.

The gene calls are TRBV15 and TRBJ2-3; D possibly corresponds to TRBD1 (6 bases). The CDR3 covers 14 residues. Germline V CDR1 and CDR2: LNHNV, YYDKDF (reference sequence). V was clipped by 7 bases and J by 2 bases, with 13 bases between them. CDR3 DNA sequence: TGTGCCACCACAGGGGATTATTTCACAGATACGCAGTATTTT. Protein product: CATTGDYFTDTQYF.

Written as DNA, the CDR3 is TGTGCCAGCAGCTTAAGCGGGGATTCACCCCTCCACTTT. Translation: CASSLSGDSPLHF. This rearrangement joins TRBV7-3 to TRBJ1-6; D is ambiguous. The germline V and J ends were trimmed by 1 base and 8 bases, with 6 bases remaining between them. The CDR3 covers 13 residues. CDR1 SGHTA and CDR2 FQGTGA come from the germline V gene.

V is TRBV7-2 and J is TRBJ2-7, with 8 bases aligning to TRBD2. Germline-derived CDR1 and CDR2 are SGHTA and FQGNSA. J was trimmed by 5 bases and V by 8 bases; bases with no gene match: 11. This CDR3 is 14 amino acids long. The CDR3 DNA follows: TGTGCCAGCGGAATTACTAGCGGCTTCCACGAGCAGTACTTC. The encoded protein is CASGITSGFHEQYF.

The chain uses TRBV7-3 and TRBJ1-4, with D possibly matching TRBD1 (6 bases). The ends were cut back, 1 base at V and 3 bases at J, with 24 bases in the middle. Germline-derived CDR1 and CDR2 are SGHTA and FQGTGA. This CDR3 is 20 amino acids long. CDR3 region: CASSLNPPGELQAPNEKLFF. DNA for the CDR3: TGTGCCAGCAGCTTAAATCCCCCAGGGGAGCTTCAAGCCCCTAATGAAAAACTGTTTTTT.

This rearrangement joins TRBV5-5 to TRBJ1-6; 9 bases map to TRBD1. CDR1 and CDR2 (germline): SGHKS, YYEKEE (reference sequence). V gave up 4 bases and J gave up 7 bases; unmatched junction bases: 9. The CDR3 has 16 amino acids. The CDR3 sequence is CASSQQQGARNSPLHF. For the CDR3, the DNA is TGTGCCAGCAGCCAACAACAGGGGGCGCGGAATTCACCCCTCCACTTT.

As DNA, the CDR3 is TGTGCCATCAGTCGGGGAGCTATGGATTTGTTCTTC. Translated, it gives CAISRGAMDLFF. V usage is TRBV10-3 and J usage is TRBJ2-1; weak D call: TRBD2 (5 bases). Between the trimmed V and J ends, which lost 5 bases and 15 bases, there was a span of 17 bases. The CDR3 is 12 amino acids. Germline CDR1 ENHRY, CDR2 SYGVKD.

This clone was detected a few times. The rearrangement uses TRBV28 and TRBJ2-3, with 13 nucleotides matching TRBD2. The germline gives CDR1 MDHEN, CDR2 SYDVKM. V shed 2 bases, J shed 0 bases, and the junction held 5 bases outside the gene matches. This CDR3 is 18 amino acids long. Here the CDR3 DNA reads TGTGCCAGCAGTTTACCGACTAGCGGGGGGACTAGCACAGATACGCAGTATTTT. Encoded protein: CASSLPTSGGTSTDTQYF.

This clone came up a few times. The chain couples TRBV7-7 to TRBJ2-1, with 9 bases aligning to TRBD2. Germline V gene data show CDR1 as SSHAT and CDR2 as FNYEAQ (reference sequence). The CDR3 spans 15 residues. V shed 8 bases, J shed 5 bases, and the junction held 10 bases outside the gene matches. The CDR3 reads CASALTAGGNNEQFF. CDR3 coding DNA: TGTGCCAGCGCTTTAACAGCGGGGGGAAACAATGAGCAGTTCTTC. Full variable domain (outside the CDR3, taken from reference TRBV7-7 and TRBJ2-1): GAGVSQSPRYKVTKRGQDVTLRCDPISSHATLYWYQQALGQGPEFLTYFNYEAQPDKSGLPSDRFSAERPEGSISTLTIQRTEQRDSAMYRCASALTAGGNNEQFFGPGTRLTVL.

The rearrangement uses TRBV7-2 and TRBJ2-5; maybe TRBD2 (6 bases). Trimming left V 1 base short and J 9 bases short, with 18 bases between. Germline V gene lookup returns CDR1 SGHTA and CDR2 FQGNSA. This CDR3 comprises 15 residues. The CDR3 loop is CASSLGGVPLAAQYF. CDR3 bases: TGTGCCAGCAGCTTAGGGGGGGTCCCTTTGGCGGCCCAGTACTTC.

The genes are TRBV6-7 and TRBJ2-7, with TRBD1 identical over 7 bases. TRBV6-7 is flagged as an ORF with uncertain function. This CDR3 contains 15 residues. V gave up 4 bases and J gave up 6 bases; unmatched junction bases: 12. CDR3: CASSFPFDRVLEQYF. The CDR3 DNA sequence: TGTGCCAGCAGTTTCCCCTTCGACAGGGTCCTCGAGCAGTACTTC.

The chain combines TRBV5-6 with TRBJ1-1, with no clear D. With 2 bases removed from V and 7 bases from J, the gap between germline ends came to 12 bases. The CDR3 is 13 residues long. Germline assignment: CDR1 SGHDT and CDR2 YYEEEE. CDR3 in amino acids: CASSLSSGGEAFF. The CDR3 DNA follows: TGTGCCAGCAGCTTAAGTAGCGGCGGTGAAGCTTTCTTT.

This sequence joins TRBV27 and TRBJ1-2; TRBD1 is a possible D gene (6 bases). The CDR3 consists of 13 residues. V was trimmed by 6 bases and J by 3 bases, leaving 11 bases between them. Germline V lookup: CDR1 MNHEY, CDR2 SMNVEV (reference sequence). CDR3 bases: TGTGCCAGCAGGGGGGCAGGAGACTATGGCTACACCTTC. It yields the protein CASRGAGDYGYTF.

The J gene is TRBJ1-6, the V gene TRBV3-1 (or the pseudogene TRBV3-2), with 7 positions matching TRBD1. The CDR3 runs 18 residues. J lost 6 bases, V lost 8 bases, and 19 bases had no gene match. Looked up from germline, CDR1 is LGHDT and CDR2 is YNNKEL (reference sequence). CDR3 nucleotides: TGTGCCAGCTCCCCAGAGGGGGCAACGGCGGTACCTAATTCACCCCTCCACTTT. This encodes CASSPEGATAVPNSPLHF.

This clone was seen a single time. V is TRBV6-5 and J is TRBJ1-2; TRBD1 matches 7 bases. The CDR3 contains 14 residues. Germline CDR1 and CDR2: MNHEY and SVGAGI. V dropped 6 bases and J dropped 7; count of bases not matched to a gene: 11. In DNA form, the CDR3 reads TGTGCCAGCAGGACCGATCGGACAGGAGGTGGCTACACCTTC. The encoded protein is CASRTDRTGGGYTF.